The source of this TCR beta chain is a study of technical replicates of blood from several donors. Per the germline V gene, CDR1 is SGHTA and CDR2 is FQGTGA. J lost 2 bases, V lost 0 bases, and 4 bases had no gene match. The CDR3 totals 16 residues. The repertoire was sequenced with immunoSEQ multiplex PCR; TCRdb's copy has only in-frame clones and lacks some. The repertoire includes about 100,000 clones, 90% to 96% of them detected once, and 0.22% sits in the top ten. The origin of this receptor is a human donor in good health. Sequenced: T cells isolated from PBMCs. The chain is built from TRBV7-3 and TRBJ2-3; 8 bases agree with TRBD2. CDR3 amino acids: CASSLTAGGNTDTQYF. The CDR3 DNA reads as TGTGCCAGCAGCTTAACGGCGGGGGGAAACACAGATACGCAGTATTTT.